This T cell receptor (beta chain) was identified in a study of Graves' ophthalmopathy and Graves' hyperthyroidism (dated by TCRdb to 2017 to 2018). For the study in its entirety: Peripheral blood was collected before any treatment was given, at the time of initial diagnosis. The study used signatures of the TCR beta repertoire to tell Graves' ophthalmopathy apart from Graves' hyperthyroidism and to predict which patients would progress to ophthalmopathy. In total, around 130 blood samples were TCR-sequenced: 40 to 45 ophthalmopathy, some 72 hyperthyroidism and roughly 17 hyperthyroidism-to-ophthalmopathy patients. To explore V-J signatures that separate ophthalmopathy from hyperthyroidism, a discovery set of about a hundred patients was enrolled, consisting of under 50 with ophthalmopathy and 55 to 65 with stable hyperthyroidism. The independent validation cohort included 18 hyperthyroidism patients plus 17 patients who later progressed from hyperthyroidism to ophthalmopathy. In roughly 6 hyperthyroidism patients, the T-cell repertoires found in thyroid tissue were compared with those found in blood. Following sample collection, hyperthyroidism patients were given methimazole at a starting dose of 30 mg daily, and ophthalmopathy patients were given high-dose intravenous methylprednisolone.

As for this clonotype: Its binding antigen is unknown. It has no much larger one-base neighbor in the sample; base qualities were not kept.

Hyperthyroidism was defined as stable when no progression to ophthalmopathy occurred within 18 months of follow-up. Patients with hyperthyroidism were aged 18 to 65 years, had been newly diagnosed, and had a disease duration of less than 2 months. Patients with other autoimmune diseases, uncontrolled infections, pregnancy or lactation were excluded from the study. Clinical symptoms, serum thyroxine, TRAb, thyroid ultrasound and orbital computed tomography formed the basis of the diagnosis. Using Ficoll-Paque density gradient centrifugation, PBMCs were isolated from approximately 11 ml of fresh peripheral blood. Trizol reagent was used to extract the total RNA, and its quality was then checked on an Agilent 2100 Bioanalyzer. For repertoire sequencing, TCR beta CDR3 regions were amplified from RNA transcripts. A first-round RT-PCR used HTBI primers with the Qiagen OneStep RT-PCR kit, followed by a second-round multiplex PCR, size selection and purification. The libraries underwent paired-end sequencing with 100 bp reads on an Illumina HiSeq2000. From the authors' description of their analysis: SOAPnuke was used for read processing, and reads with adapters, uncalled bases, a mean Phred below 15, or no exact constant-primer or identifier match were discarded. High-quality paired reads were merged with COPE v1.2.5. Clonotypes were defined as unique nucleotide sequences and were aligned to IMGT TRB V, D and J references using MiTCR v1.1. The analysis was limited to V-J combinations with a frequency above 0.0001, which together covered over 98% of repertoires. For each V-J combination, a TCR clonal expansion and chaos score was defined as the ratio of F50 clonal expansion to chaos observed in the TCRdist matrix. Welch's t-statistics and random forest were used to reduce the features to roughly 14 V-J combinations, which were then used as input to a naive Bayes classifier. The Morisita-Horn index was used to measure how similar the thyroid and blood repertoires were. TCRdb took the public reads, trimmed them with fastp at Q25, ran MiXCR for clone calling and kept in-frame beta chains. Every entry covers one CDR3 protein and lists the most common genes and DNA from its rows. The V and J calls come from TCRdb's annotation, not from the publication. In this sample the table shows 400,000 or so distinct CDR3 sequences, roughly 15% of which occur a single time. The ten largest clones add up to roughly 2.3% of the sample.

Overall results and qualifications from the work: Sample size was not statistically predetermined, and group allocation was not concealed from the investigators. Most of the expanded thyroid clonotypes with a frequency above 0.001 were also detected in blood, and it was suggested that the thyroid immune response may be reflected by blood repertoires. In cross-validation, the 13-signature model distinguished ophthalmopathy from stable hyperthyroidism with nearly 90% sensitivity and 81% to 83% specificity, and in the test set the corresponding values were approximately 80% and 68%. In validation, the model predicted ophthalmopathy progression with 55% to 71% sensitivity and roughly 72% specificity; eleven to twelve predicted patients were CT-confirmed with GO in a median of approximately 6.5 months.

The sequence was obtained from an adult woman with stable Graves' hyperthyroidism. The sample comprised peripheral blood.

In nucleotide form, the sequence is TGTGCCAGCAGCTTAGCCCCCGGACACCGCGCCTACGAGCAGTACTTC. This translates into CASSLAPGHRAYEQYF. The V and J segments used are TRBV7-8 and TRBJ2-7; tentative D gene TRBD1, with 5 bases matching. From the germline V gene, CDR1 is SGHVS and CDR2 is FQNEAQ. Spanning cysteine to phenylalanine, the CDR3 consists of 16 amino acids. Only the CDR3 region is kept as DNA, spanning 48 bases read in frame from base 1. Trimming at the junction amounts to 0 bases on V and 2 bases on J, and the germline ends lie 14 bases apart.